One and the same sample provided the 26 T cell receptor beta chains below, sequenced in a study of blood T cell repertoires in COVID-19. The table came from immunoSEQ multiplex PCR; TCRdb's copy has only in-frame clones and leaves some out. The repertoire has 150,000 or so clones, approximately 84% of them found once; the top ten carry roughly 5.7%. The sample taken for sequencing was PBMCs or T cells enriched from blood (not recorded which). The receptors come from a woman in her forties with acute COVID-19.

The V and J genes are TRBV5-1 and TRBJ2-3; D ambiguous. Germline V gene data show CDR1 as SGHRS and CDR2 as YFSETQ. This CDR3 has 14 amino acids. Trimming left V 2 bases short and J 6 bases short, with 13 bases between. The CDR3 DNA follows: TGCGCCAGCAGCTTCCAACCGGGTCAGGATACGCAGTATTTT. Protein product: CASSFQPGQDTQYF.

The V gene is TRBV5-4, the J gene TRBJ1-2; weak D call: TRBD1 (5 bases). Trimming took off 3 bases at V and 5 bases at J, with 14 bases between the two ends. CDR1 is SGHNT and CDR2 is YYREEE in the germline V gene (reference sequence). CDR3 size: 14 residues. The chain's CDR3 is CASSSTGGSYGYTF. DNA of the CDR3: TGTGCCAGCAGCTCTACTGGGGGGTCGTATGGCTACACCTTC.

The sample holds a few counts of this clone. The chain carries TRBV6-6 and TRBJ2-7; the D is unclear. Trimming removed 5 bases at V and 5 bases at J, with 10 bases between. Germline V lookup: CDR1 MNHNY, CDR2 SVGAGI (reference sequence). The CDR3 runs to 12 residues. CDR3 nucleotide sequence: TGTGCCAGCAGTCCTGGTGGCCACGAGCAGTACGTC. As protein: CASSPGGHEQYV.

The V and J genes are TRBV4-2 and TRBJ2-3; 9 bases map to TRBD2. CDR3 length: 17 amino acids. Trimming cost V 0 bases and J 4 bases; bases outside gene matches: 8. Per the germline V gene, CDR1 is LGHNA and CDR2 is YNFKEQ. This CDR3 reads CASSQEWRGRGADTQYF. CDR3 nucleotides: TGTGCCAGCAGCCAAGAATGGCGCGGGAGGGGTGCAGATACGCAGTATTTT.

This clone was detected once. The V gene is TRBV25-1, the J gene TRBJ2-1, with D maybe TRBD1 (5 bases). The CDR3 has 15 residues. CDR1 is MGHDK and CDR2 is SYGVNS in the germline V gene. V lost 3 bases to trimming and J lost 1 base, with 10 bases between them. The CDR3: CASSEVGQSYNEQFF. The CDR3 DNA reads TGTGCCAGCAGTGAGGTTGGACAATCCTACAATGAGCAGTTCTTC.

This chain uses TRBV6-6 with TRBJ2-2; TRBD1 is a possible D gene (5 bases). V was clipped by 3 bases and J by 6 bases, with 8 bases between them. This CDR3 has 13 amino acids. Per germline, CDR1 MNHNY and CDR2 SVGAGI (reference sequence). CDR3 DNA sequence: TGTGCCAGCAGTTATAGGGGCCCCGGGGAGCTGTTTTTT. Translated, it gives CASSYRGPGELFF.

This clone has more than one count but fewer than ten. CDR3 bases: TGCGCCAGCAGCGTTTGGACAGGATCCGGGGAGCTGTTTTTT. Translating it yields CASSVWTGSGELFF. This rearrangement joins TRBV5-1 to TRBJ2-2; 7 nucleotides agree with TRBD1. The germline gives CDR1 SGHRS, CDR2 YFSETQ. The trim removed 4 bases at V and 6 bases at J, leaving 6 bases unmatched. The CDR3 spans 14 residues.

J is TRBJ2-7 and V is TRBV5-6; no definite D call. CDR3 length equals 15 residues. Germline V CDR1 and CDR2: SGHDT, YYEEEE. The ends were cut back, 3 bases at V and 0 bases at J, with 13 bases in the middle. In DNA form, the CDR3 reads TGTGCCAGCAGCTCTAGTATCGGTAGCTCCTACGAGCAGTACTTC. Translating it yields CASSSSIGSSYEQYF.

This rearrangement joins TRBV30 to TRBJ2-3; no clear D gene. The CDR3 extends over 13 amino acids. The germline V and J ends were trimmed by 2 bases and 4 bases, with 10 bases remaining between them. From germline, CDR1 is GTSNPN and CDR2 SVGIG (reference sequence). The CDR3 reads CAWSFGVSDTQYF. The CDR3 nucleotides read TGTGCCTGGAGTTTCGGTGTTTCAGATACGCAGTATTTT.

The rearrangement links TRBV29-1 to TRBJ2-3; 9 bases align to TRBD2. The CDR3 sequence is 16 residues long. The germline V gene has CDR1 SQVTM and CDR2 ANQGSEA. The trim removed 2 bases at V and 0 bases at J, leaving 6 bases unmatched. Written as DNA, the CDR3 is TGCAGCGTTGAACGGGGCAGCGGGGGGAGCACAGATACGCAGTATTTT. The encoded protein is CSVERGSGGSTDTQYF.

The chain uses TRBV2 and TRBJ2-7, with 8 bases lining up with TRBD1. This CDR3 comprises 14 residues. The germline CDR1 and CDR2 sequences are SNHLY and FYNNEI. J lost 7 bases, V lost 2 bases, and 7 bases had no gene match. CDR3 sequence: CASSESGGWREQYV. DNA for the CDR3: TGTGCCAGCAGTGAATCAGGGGGCTGGAGGGAGCAGTACGTC.

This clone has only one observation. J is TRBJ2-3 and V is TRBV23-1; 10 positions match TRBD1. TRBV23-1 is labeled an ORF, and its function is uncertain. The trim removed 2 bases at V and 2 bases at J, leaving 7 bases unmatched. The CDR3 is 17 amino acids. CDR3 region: CASSQRRQGANTDTQYF. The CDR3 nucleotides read TGCGCCAGCAGTCAACGGAGACAGGGGGCGAACACAGATACGCAGTATTTT.

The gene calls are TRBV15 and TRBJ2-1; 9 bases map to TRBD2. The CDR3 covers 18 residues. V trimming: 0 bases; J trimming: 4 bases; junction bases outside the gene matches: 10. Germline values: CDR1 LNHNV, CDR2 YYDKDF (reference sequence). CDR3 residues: CATSRDDLGLATYNEQFF. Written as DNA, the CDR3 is TGTGCCACCAGCAGAGATGACCTCGGACTAGCGACATACAATGAGCAGTTCTTC.

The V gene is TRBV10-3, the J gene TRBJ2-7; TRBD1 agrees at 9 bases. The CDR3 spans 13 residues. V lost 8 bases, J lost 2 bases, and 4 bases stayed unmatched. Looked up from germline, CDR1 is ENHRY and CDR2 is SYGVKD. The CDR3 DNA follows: TGTGCCATCGGACAGGGGCCGACCTACGAGCAGTACTTC. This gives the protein CAIGQGPTYEQYF.

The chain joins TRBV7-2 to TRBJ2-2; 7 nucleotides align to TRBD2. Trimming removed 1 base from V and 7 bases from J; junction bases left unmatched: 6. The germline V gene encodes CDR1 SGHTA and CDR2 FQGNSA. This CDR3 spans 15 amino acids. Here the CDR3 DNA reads TGTGCCAGCAGCTTAGTGGGAGGGGTTATCGGGGAGCTGTTTTTT. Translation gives CASSLVGGVIGELFF.

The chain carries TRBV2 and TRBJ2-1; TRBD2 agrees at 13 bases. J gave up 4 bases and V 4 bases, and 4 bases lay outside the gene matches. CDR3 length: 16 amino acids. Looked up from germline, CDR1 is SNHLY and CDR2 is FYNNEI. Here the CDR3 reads CASSVRTSGSYNEQFF. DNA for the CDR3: TGTGCCAGCAGTGTAAGGACTAGCGGGAGTTACAATGAGCAGTTCTTC.

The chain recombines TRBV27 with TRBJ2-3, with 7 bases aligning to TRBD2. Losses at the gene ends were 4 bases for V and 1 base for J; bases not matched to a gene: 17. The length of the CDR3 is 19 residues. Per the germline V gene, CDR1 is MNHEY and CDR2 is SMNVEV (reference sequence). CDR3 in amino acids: CASSSLSGLAVAGTDTQYF. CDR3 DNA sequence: TGTGCCAGCAGTTCCTTGAGCGGGCTAGCGGTTGCCGGCACAGATACGCAGTATTTT.

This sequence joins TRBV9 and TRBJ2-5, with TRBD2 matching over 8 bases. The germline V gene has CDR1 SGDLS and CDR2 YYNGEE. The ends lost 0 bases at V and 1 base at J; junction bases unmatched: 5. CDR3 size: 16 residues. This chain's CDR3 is CASSVGGSGIQETQYF. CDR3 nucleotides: TGTGCCAGCAGCGTAGGAGGTAGCGGGATCCAAGAGACCCAGTACTTC.

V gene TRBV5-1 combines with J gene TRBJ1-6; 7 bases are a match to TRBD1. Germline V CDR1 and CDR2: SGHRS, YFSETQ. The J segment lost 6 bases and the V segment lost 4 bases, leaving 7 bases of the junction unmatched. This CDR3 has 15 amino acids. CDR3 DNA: TGCGCCAGCAGCAACTCAGGGGGTTCTAATTCACCCCTCCACTTT. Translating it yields CASSNSGGSNSPLHF. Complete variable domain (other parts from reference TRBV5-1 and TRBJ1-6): KAGVTQTPRYLIKTRGQQVTLSCSPISGHRSVSWYQQTPGQGLQFLFEYFSETQRNKGNFPGRFSGRQFSNSRSEMNVSTLELGDSALYLCASSNSGGSNSPLHFGNGTRLTVT.

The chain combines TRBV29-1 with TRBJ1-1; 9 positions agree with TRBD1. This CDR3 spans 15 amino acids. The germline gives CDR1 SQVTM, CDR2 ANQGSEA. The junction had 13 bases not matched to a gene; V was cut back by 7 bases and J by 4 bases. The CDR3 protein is CSGEEQGAIGTEAFF. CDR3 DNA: TGCAGCGGGGAGGAACAGGGGGCGATCGGCACTGAAGCTTTCTTT.

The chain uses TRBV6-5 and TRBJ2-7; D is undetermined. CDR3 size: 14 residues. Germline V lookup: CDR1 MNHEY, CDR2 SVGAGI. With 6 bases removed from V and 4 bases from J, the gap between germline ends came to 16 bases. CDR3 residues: CASSLDPASYEQYF. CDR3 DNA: TGTGCCAGCAGCCTAGACCCGGCCTCGTACGAGCAGTACTTC.

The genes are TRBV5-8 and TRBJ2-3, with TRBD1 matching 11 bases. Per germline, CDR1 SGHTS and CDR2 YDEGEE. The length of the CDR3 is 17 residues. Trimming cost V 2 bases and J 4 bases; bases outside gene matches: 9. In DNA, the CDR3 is TGTGCCAGCAGCTTCACTTCCGGGACAGGGGGTCCAGATACGCAGTATTTT. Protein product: CASSFTSGTGGPDTQYF. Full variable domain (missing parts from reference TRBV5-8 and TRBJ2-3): EAGVTQSPTHLIKTRGQQATLRCSPISGHTSVYWYQQALGLGLQFLLWYDEGEERNRGNFPPRFSGRQFPNYSSELNVNALELEDSALYLCASSFTSGTGGPDTQYFGPGTRLTVL.

In nucleotides, the CDR3 is TGTGCCTGGAGTACTTCAGCGGGGCAGCCTGAAGAGACCCAGTACTTC. It encodes CAWSTSAGQPEETQYF. J is TRBJ2-5 and V is TRBV30, with 7 nucleotides matching TRBD2. Germline-derived CDR1 and CDR2 are GTSNPN and SVGIG (reference sequence). The length of the CDR3 is 16 residues. After removal of 2 bases from V and 3 bases from J, the junction contained 12 bases not matched to a gene.

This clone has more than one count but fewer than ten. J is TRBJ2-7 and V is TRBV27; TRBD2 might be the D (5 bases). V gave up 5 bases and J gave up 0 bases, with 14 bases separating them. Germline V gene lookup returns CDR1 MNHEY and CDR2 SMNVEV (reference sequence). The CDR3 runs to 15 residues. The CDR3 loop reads CASSPGLDSSYEQYV. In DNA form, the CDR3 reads TGTGCCAGCAGTCCAGGACTCGATAGCTCCTACGAGCAGTACGTC.

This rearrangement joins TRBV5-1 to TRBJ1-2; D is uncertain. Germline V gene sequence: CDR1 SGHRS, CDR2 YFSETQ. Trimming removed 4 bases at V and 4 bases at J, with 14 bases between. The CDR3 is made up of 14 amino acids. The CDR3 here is CASSLAGALYGYTF. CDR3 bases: TGCGCCAGCAGCCTGGCGGGAGCCCTCTATGGCTACACCTTC. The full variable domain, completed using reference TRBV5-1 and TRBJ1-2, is KAGVTQTPRYLIKTRGQQVTLSCSPISGHRSVSWYQQTPGQGLQFLFEYFSETQRNKGNFPGRFSGRQFSNSRSEMNVSTLELGDSALYLCASSLAGALYGYTFGSGTRLTVV.

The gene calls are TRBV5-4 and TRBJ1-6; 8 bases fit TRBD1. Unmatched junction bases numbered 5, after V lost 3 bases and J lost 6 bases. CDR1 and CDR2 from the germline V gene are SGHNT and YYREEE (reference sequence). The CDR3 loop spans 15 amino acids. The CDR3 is CASSSDRASNSPLHF. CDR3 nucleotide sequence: TGTGCCAGCAGCTCGGACAGGGCTAGTAATTCACCCCTCCACTTT.